The 17 T cell receptor beta chains reported below all come from one sample, sequenced in a study of identical twins. TCRdb analysed the 5' RACE reads with MiXCR anew, one entry per CDR3 protein. The profile shows 600,000 to 800,000 distinct CDR3 sequences, 20% to 25% of them singletons. These data also featured in a second study, about T cells expressing NK-cell markers.

Sample: PBMCs. The receptors come from a woman younger than 35 in good health.

This clonotype was observed at least ten times. The rearrangement joins TRBV6-2 or TRBV6-3 to TRBJ2-7; no reliable D call. The CDR3 is 20 residues long. Germline CDR1 reads MNHEY; CDR2 reads SVGEGT. V lost 0 bases to trimming and J lost 0 bases, with 24 bases between them. The CDR3 here is CASSYSYDLGRFSSSYEQYF. DNA of the CDR3: TGTGCCAGCAGTTACTCCTACGATTTAGGACGGTTTAGTAGCTCCTACGAGCAGTACTTC.

This clonotype was seen at least ten times. V gene TRBV20-1 combines with J gene TRBJ2-5; 8 bases align to TRBD2. Per the germline V gene, CDR1 is DFQATT and CDR2 is SNEGSKA (reference sequence). After removal of 5 bases from V and 5 bases from J, the junction contained 10 bases not matched to a gene. The CDR3 is 14 amino acids. Here the CDR3 reads CSASTGGPWETQYF. As DNA, the CDR3 is TGCAGTGCTTCGACGGGGGGGCCGTGGGAGACCCAGTACTTC.

DNA for the CDR3: TGTGCCAGTAGTATCGGGACAGGGACCTACGAGCAGTACTTC. This gives the protein CASSIGTGTYEQYF. The genes are TRBV19 and TRBJ2-7; TRBD1 aligns across 9 bases. Germline V gene sequence: CDR1 LNHDA, CDR2 SQIVND (reference sequence). The junction had 2 bases not matched to a gene; V was cut back by 3 bases and J by 2 bases. This CDR3 region has 14 residues.

The genes are TRBV10-3 and TRBJ1-2, with a possible D match to TRBD1 (6 bases). V was trimmed by 5 bases and J by 2 bases, leaving 12 bases between them. The CDR3 consists of 14 residues. Per the germline V gene, CDR1 is ENHRY and CDR2 is SYGVKD. CDR3 coding DNA: TGTGCCATCAGTTACAGGGTCCGAAACTATGGCTACACCTTC. Translating it yields CAISYRVRNYGYTF.

The rearrangement uses TRBV13 and TRBJ2-7; 10 nucleotides match TRBD2. V gave up 3 bases and J gave up 4 bases; unmatched junction bases: 3. The CDR3 totals 14 residues. The germline V gene has CDR1 PRHDT and CDR2 FYEKMQ (reference sequence). The CDR3 DNA follows: TGTGCCAGCAGCTTCGGGACTAGCGTATACGAGCAGTACTTC. This codes for CASSFGTSVYEQYF.

The V and J genes are TRBV6-5 and TRBJ2-2; the D is unclear. Trimming took off 4 bases at V and 7 bases at J, with 10 bases between the two ends. The germline V gene encodes CDR1 MNHEY and CDR2 SVGAGI. The CDR3 runs 13 residues. This CDR3 reads CASSSYGGGELFF. The CDR3 region has the DNA TGTGCCAGCAGTTCCTATGGTGGCGGGGAGCTGTTTTTT.

The J gene is TRBJ2-2, the V gene TRBV30; 7 bases map to TRBD2. V lost 2 bases, J lost 4 bases, and 7 bases stayed unmatched. This CDR3 has 15 amino acids. CDR1 and CDR2 from the germline V gene are GTSNPN and SVGIG (reference sequence). CDR3 DNA sequence: TGTGCCTGGAGTAGCGGGGAGGTCGGCACCGGGGAGCTGTTTTTT. Amino acid sequence: CAWSSGEVGTGELFF.

This chain links TRBV7-9 with TRBJ1-2; D is ambiguous. V lost 0 bases to trimming and J lost 8 bases, with 10 bases between them. CDR1 and CDR2 (germline): SEHNR, FQNEAQ (reference sequence). The CDR3 totals 13 residues. CDR3 sequence (DNA): TGTGCCAGCAGCTTAGCAGTATCGAGAGGCTACACCTTC. Amino acids: CASSLAVSRGYTF.

This clonotype has a count of ten or more. The chain employs TRBV7-2 and TRBJ2-5; D remains unclear. V was shortened by 4 bases and J by 1 base, with 7 bases between the two germline ends. The CDR3 consists of 13 residues. Germline V gene data show CDR1 as SGHTA and CDR2 as FQGNSA. The CDR3 reads CASSSTSQETQYF. The CDR3 DNA follows: TGTGCCAGCAGCTCCACTTCCCAAGAGACCCAGTACTTC.

The rearrangement joins TRBV7-9 to TRBJ1-1; no clear D gene. In germline, CDR1 is SEHNR, CDR2 FQNEAQ (reference sequence). CDR3 length equals 14 residues. V lost 0 bases and J lost 6, with 11 bases in between. The CDR3 bases are TGTGCCAGCAGCTTAGCTGAAGTTAGTGCTGAAGCTTTCTTT. Amino acid sequence: CASSLAEVSAEAFF.

In this sample, this clonotype turned up a few times. This rearrangement joins TRBV12-3 or TRBV12-4 to TRBJ1-2, with 8 bases identical to TRBD1. With 5 bases clipped from V and 0 bases from J, the junction kept 5 bases outside the gene matches. The CDR3 has 15 amino acids. The CDR3 region has the DNA TGTGCCAGCAGTCTCGGACAGGGACCTAACTATGGCTACACCTTC. Translated, it gives CASSLGQGPNYGYTF.

This clonotype turned up a few times. The chain uses TRBV4-1 and TRBJ1-1; 7 nucleotides line up with TRBD1. The CDR3 has 14 residues. V was pared by 3 bases and J by 6 bases, with 7 bases of the junction left unmatched. CDR1 and CDR2 (germline): MGHRA, YSYEKL. CDR3 sequence reads: CASSQVKGASEAFF. The CDR3 coding sequence is TGCGCCAGCAGCCAGGTCAAGGGGGCGTCTGAAGCTTTCTTT.

This clonotype occurred many times. The J gene is TRBJ2-3, the V gene TRBV24-1; TRBD1 matches 9 bases. This CDR3 region has 15 residues. Germline CDR1 and CDR2: KGHDR and SFDVKD. Trimming at V came to 3 bases and at J to 6 bases, leaving 6 bases not matched to a gene. DNA of the CDR3: TGTGCCACCAGTGATACAGGACAGGGGATGGATACGCAGTATTTT. Its protein product is CATSDTGQGMDTQYF.

This clonotype was counted between two and nine times. This chain joins TRBV4-3 and TRBJ2-6, with D maybe TRBD1 (6 bases). CDR3 length equals 17 residues. V was clipped by 3 bases and J by 2 bases, with 14 bases between them. Germline V gives CDR1 LGHNA, CDR2 YSLEER. Written as DNA, the CDR3 is TGCGCCAGCAGCCATTCCAGGGGTCAGGCTGGGGCCAACGTCCTGACTTTC. Its translation: CASSHSRGQAGANVLTF.

This rearrangement joins TRBV7-6 to TRBJ2-3, with D unclear. Germline V gene data show CDR1 as SGHVS and CDR2 as FNYEAQ. Trimming stripped 2 bases from V and 2 bases from J, with 11 bases between. The CDR3 has 15 residues. CDR3 protein: CASSLIVQITDTQYF. The CDR3, as DNA: TGTGCCAGCAGCTTAATCGTCCAGATCACAGATACGCAGTATTTT. Full variable domain (outside the CDR3, taken from reference TRBV7-6 and TRBJ2-3): GAGVSQSPRYKVTKRGQDVALRCDPISGHVSLYWYRQALGQGPEFLTYFNYEAQQDKSGLPNDRFSAERPEGSISTLTIQRTEQRDSAMYRCASSLIVQITDTQYFGPGTRLTVL.

This clonotype was observed at least ten times. The V gene is TRBV12-3 or TRBV12-4, the J gene TRBJ1-1; no clear D. Trimming shortened V by 1 base and J by 4 bases, and 4 bases separated the two germline ends. This CDR3 is 12 amino acids long. CDR3 DNA sequence: TGTGCCAGCAGTTTAGACCCCACTGAAGCTTTCTTT. Its translation is CASSLDPTEAFF.

This clonotype was recorded many times. The chain combines TRBV5-1 with TRBJ2-2; D possibly uses TRBD1 or TRBD2 (5 bases each). CDR1 and CDR2 (germline): SGHRS, YFSETQ. CDR3 length: 16 residues. V was clipped by 0 bases and J by 0 bases, with 9 bases between them. In DNA, the CDR3 is TGCGCCAGCAGCTTGGTTGGGGGATCGAACACCGGGGAGCTGTTTTTT. Translating gives CASSLVGGSNTGELFF.